Presented here are 21 T cell receptor beta chains from one specimen sequenced in a study of identical twins. TCRdb analysed the 5' RACE reads with MiXCR anew, one entry per CDR3 protein. The table records about 700,000 distinct CDR3 sequences, around 6% of them present only once. The sample consisted of naive T cells sorted from blood. The source is a man aged 18-30 years in good health.

A few counts support this clonotype. The junction and the germline gene differ at one end; a read error may be behind it. The chain uses TRBV20-1 and TRBJ2-1; tentative D call: TRBD2 (6 bases). CDR1 and CDR2 from the germline V gene are DFQATT and SNEGSKA (reference sequence). This CDR3 has 14 residues. CDR3 nucleotides: TGCAGTGCAAGAGGGGACTCCGGGACCAATGAGCAGTTCTTC. Its protein is CSARGDSGTNEQFF.

The sample holds many counts of this clonotype. The V call is TRBV2, the J call TRBJ2-3; D ambiguous. Trimming cost V 10 bases and J 0 bases, with 14 bases left between them. CDR3 length equals 14 residues. Per the germline V gene, CDR1 is SNHLY and CDR2 is FYNNEI. CDR3 loop: CATAVRLSTDTQYF. CDR3 DNA: TGTGCCACCGCGGTACGTCTAAGCACAGATACGCAGTATTTT.

The chain uses TRBV29-1 and TRBJ2-7, with TRBD1 as a possible D gene (6 bases). CDR1 is SQVTM, CDR2 ANQGSEA, per germline. Trimming cost V 7 bases and J 5 bases, with 15 bases left between them. This CDR3 is 12 amino acids long. The CDR3: CSATGMGDEQYV. DNA for the CDR3: TGCAGCGCAACAGGGATGGGCGACGAGCAGTACGTC.

This clonotype has a count of ten or more. The J gene is TRBJ2-1, the V gene TRBV9, with D maybe TRBD2 (5 bases). The CDR3 length is 11 residues. Per germline, CDR1 SGDLS and CDR2 YYNGEE. Trimming left V 4 bases short and J 11 bases short, with 10 bases between. CDR3 in DNA: TGTGCCAGCAGCCCACTAGGACAGCAGTTCTTC. It is translated as CASSPLGQQFF.

This clonotype was recorded at least ten times. The chain couples TRBV6-4 to TRBJ2-5; 8 bases agree with TRBD2. J lost 0 bases, V lost 10 bases, and 1 base had no gene match. CDR1 and CDR2 from the germline V gene are MRHNA and SNTAGT. The CDR3 consists of 12 residues. CDR3 amino acids: CAKGLDQETQYF. CDR3 in DNA: TGTGCCAAGGGACTAGACCAAGAGACCCAGTACTTC.

The J gene is TRBJ2-3, the V gene TRBV29-1; D is perhaps TRBD1 (6 bases). V lost 2 bases and J lost 8, with 14 bases in between. The CDR3 is 13 residues long. The germline V gene encodes CDR1 SQVTM and CDR2 ANQGSEA. The CDR3 DNA follows: TGCAGCGTTGAAAACAGGGTAACGGGTACGCAGTATTTT. Its translation: CSVENRVTGTQYF.

This clonotype was seen at least ten times. The chain carries TRBV5-1 and TRBJ2-2, with 10 positions matching TRBD2. V lost 4 bases and J lost 6; bases outside the gene matches: 15. The CDR3 extends over 18 amino acids. CDR1 and CDR2 from the germline V gene are SGHRS and YFSETQ. In DNA form, the CDR3 reads TGCGCCAGCAGCCCCCAGACTAGCGGGTGGACTGGACCCGGGGAGCTGTTTTTT. This gives the protein CASSPQTSGWTGPGELFF.

The chain uses TRBV5-5 and TRBJ2-1; 9 bases line up with TRBD2. The CDR3 runs to 14 residues. V was pared by 4 bases and J by 9 bases, with 8 bases of the junction left unmatched. CDR1 SGHKS and CDR2 YYEKEE come from the germline V gene (reference sequence). The DNA for the CDR3 is TGTGCCAGCAGCCCCTCCGGGACTAGCTTTGAGCAGTTCTTC. It codes for CASSPSGTSFEQFF.

This clonotype appeared a few times. The V and J genes are TRBV2 and TRBJ1-5; tentative D call: TRBD1 (6 bases). This CDR3 region has 14 residues. The V end lost 5 bases, the J end lost 0 bases, and 8 bases lay between the germline ends. Germline lookup yields CDR1 SNHLY and CDR2 FYNNEI. This CDR3 is CASSTDSSNQPQHF. CDR3 coding DNA: TGTGCCAGCAGTACGGACAGTAGCAATCAGCCCCAGCATTTT.

This clonotype was recorded at least ten times. This sequence joins TRBV5-6 and TRBJ1-5; D call uncertain. V was trimmed by 4 bases and J by 1 base, leaving 6 bases between them. The CDR3 sequence is 13 residues long. Looked up from germline, CDR1 is SGHDT and CDR2 is YYEEEE. CDR3 nucleotides: TGTGCCAGCAGCGGACGGAGCAATCAGCCCCAGCATTTT. Its translation: CASSGRSNQPQHF.

This chain connects TRBV5-5 to TRBJ1-2; D unclear. V was cut by 3 bases and J by 6 bases, with 12 bases left in between. In germline, CDR1 is SGHKS, CDR2 YYEKEE (reference sequence). CDR3 length: 13 residues. CDR3 sequence: CASSYHPTDGYTF. CDR3 in DNA: TGTGCCAGCAGCTACCACCCGACCGATGGCTACACCTTC.

The chain carries TRBV27 and TRBJ2-1, with TRBD2 identical over 11 bases. The trim removed 5 bases at V and 4 bases at J, leaving 7 bases unmatched. CDR1 MNHEY and CDR2 SMNVEV come from the germline V gene (reference sequence). The CDR3 consists of 16 residues. CDR3 DNA: TGTGCCAGCAGTCGACCCCGACTAGCGGGGTACAATGAGCAGTTCTTC. Encoded protein: CASSRPRLAGYNEQFF.

The CDR3 nucleotides read TGCAGTGCTCCCCCGGCCACTGAAGCTTTCTTT. It translates to CSAPPATEAFF. The genes are TRBV20-1 and TRBJ1-1; no clear D gene. This CDR3 has 11 residues. Between the trimmed V and J ends, which lost 5 bases and 4 bases, there was a span of 8 bases. Germline-derived CDR1 and CDR2 are DFQATT and SNEGSKA (reference sequence).

This clonotype was recorded at least ten times. The chain uses TRBV3-1 and TRBJ2-3; no definite D call. The germline V gene encodes CDR1 LGHDT and CDR2 YNNKEL (reference sequence). The CDR3 extends over 13 amino acids. V lost 4 bases and J lost 4, with 9 bases in between. CDR3 amino acids: CASSPEAADTQYF. DNA of the CDR3: TGTGCCAGCAGCCCCGAAGCAGCAGATACGCAGTATTTT.

The chain recombines TRBV6-5 with TRBJ2-1; D possibly uses TRBD1 or TRBD2 (5 bases each). The germline V and J ends were trimmed by 3 bases and 0 bases, with 9 bases remaining between them. The CDR3 contains 15 residues. Germline V gene lookup returns CDR1 MNHEY and CDR2 SVGAGI. CDR3 loop: CASSYRDVSYNEQFF. Here the CDR3 DNA reads TGTGCCAGCAGTTATAGGGACGTCTCCTACAATGAGCAGTTCTTC.

This chain links TRBV11-2 with TRBJ2-1, with TRBD1 matching 8 bases. Trimming took 5 bases from V and 2 from J; bases not matched to a gene: 5. Germline assignment: CDR1 SGHAT and CDR2 FQNNGV. The CDR3 runs to 15 residues. CDR3 loop: CASSTDRGTYNEQFF. The CDR3 coding sequence is TGTGCCAGCAGCACCGACAGGGGTACCTACAATGAGCAGTTCTTC.

CDR3: CASSPGGSLGTDTQYF. As DNA, the CDR3 is TGTGCCAGCAGCCCCGGGGGGAGCTTGGGCACAGATACGCAGTATTTT. The J gene is TRBJ2-3, the V gene TRBV6-4, with 7 bases aligning to TRBD2. The CDR3 totals 16 residues. Germline assignment: CDR1 MRHNA and CDR2 SNTAGT. V trimming: 6 bases; J trimming: 1 base; junction bases outside the gene matches: 10.

As regards this clonotype: The conserved closing phenylalanine or tryptophan is absent in this CDR3, likely reflecting a read error. The chain recombines TRBV6-2 or TRBV6-3 with TRBJ1-4; D is unclear. The CDR3 runs to 16 residues. V lost 2 bases to trimming and J lost 6 bases, with 16 bases between them. The germline V gene encodes CDR1 MNHEY and CDR2 SVGEGT. CDR3 sequence (DNA): TGTGCCAGCAGTTACGGAATTCGGACTTACTATGAAAAACTGTTTTAT. It codes for CASSYGIRTYYEKLFY.

Worth noting for this clonotype: This may come from a read error, since a much larger clone is one base off. This is likely a read error, given that the CDR3 carries no conserved phenylalanine or tryptophan at its end. The chain carries TRBV12-3 or TRBV12-4 and TRBJ2-1; D not certain. CDR3 length equals 13 residues. V was shortened by 2 bases and J by 9 bases, with 11 bases between the two germline ends. This CDR3 is CASSLLLSTEQFC. CDR3 nucleotide sequence: TGTGCCAGCAGTTTACTTCTATCGACTGAGCAGTTCTGC.

This clonotype has more than one count but fewer than ten. The rearrangement joins TRBV7-9 to TRBJ2-5; D unclear. The CDR3 contains 14 residues. Germline V gene sequence: CDR1 SEHNR, CDR2 FQNEAQ (reference sequence). Between the trimmed V and J ends, which lost 5 bases and 5 bases, there was a span of 15 bases. CDR3 DNA: TGTGCCAGCAGCCCCGGGCCCTCTTCGGAGACCCAGTACTTC. It yields the protein CASSPGPSSETQYF.

At least ten counts were recorded for this clonotype. CDR3 sequence: CASTLTGTSEQYF. CDR3 DNA: TGTGCCAGCACCCTGACAGGGACCTCCGAGCAGTACTTC. The chain is built from TRBV12-3 or TRBV12-4 and TRBJ2-7; 7 nucleotides agree with TRBD1. This CDR3 spans 13 amino acids. The V and J ends lost 7 bases and 6 bases, in that order; junction bases with no gene match: 9.